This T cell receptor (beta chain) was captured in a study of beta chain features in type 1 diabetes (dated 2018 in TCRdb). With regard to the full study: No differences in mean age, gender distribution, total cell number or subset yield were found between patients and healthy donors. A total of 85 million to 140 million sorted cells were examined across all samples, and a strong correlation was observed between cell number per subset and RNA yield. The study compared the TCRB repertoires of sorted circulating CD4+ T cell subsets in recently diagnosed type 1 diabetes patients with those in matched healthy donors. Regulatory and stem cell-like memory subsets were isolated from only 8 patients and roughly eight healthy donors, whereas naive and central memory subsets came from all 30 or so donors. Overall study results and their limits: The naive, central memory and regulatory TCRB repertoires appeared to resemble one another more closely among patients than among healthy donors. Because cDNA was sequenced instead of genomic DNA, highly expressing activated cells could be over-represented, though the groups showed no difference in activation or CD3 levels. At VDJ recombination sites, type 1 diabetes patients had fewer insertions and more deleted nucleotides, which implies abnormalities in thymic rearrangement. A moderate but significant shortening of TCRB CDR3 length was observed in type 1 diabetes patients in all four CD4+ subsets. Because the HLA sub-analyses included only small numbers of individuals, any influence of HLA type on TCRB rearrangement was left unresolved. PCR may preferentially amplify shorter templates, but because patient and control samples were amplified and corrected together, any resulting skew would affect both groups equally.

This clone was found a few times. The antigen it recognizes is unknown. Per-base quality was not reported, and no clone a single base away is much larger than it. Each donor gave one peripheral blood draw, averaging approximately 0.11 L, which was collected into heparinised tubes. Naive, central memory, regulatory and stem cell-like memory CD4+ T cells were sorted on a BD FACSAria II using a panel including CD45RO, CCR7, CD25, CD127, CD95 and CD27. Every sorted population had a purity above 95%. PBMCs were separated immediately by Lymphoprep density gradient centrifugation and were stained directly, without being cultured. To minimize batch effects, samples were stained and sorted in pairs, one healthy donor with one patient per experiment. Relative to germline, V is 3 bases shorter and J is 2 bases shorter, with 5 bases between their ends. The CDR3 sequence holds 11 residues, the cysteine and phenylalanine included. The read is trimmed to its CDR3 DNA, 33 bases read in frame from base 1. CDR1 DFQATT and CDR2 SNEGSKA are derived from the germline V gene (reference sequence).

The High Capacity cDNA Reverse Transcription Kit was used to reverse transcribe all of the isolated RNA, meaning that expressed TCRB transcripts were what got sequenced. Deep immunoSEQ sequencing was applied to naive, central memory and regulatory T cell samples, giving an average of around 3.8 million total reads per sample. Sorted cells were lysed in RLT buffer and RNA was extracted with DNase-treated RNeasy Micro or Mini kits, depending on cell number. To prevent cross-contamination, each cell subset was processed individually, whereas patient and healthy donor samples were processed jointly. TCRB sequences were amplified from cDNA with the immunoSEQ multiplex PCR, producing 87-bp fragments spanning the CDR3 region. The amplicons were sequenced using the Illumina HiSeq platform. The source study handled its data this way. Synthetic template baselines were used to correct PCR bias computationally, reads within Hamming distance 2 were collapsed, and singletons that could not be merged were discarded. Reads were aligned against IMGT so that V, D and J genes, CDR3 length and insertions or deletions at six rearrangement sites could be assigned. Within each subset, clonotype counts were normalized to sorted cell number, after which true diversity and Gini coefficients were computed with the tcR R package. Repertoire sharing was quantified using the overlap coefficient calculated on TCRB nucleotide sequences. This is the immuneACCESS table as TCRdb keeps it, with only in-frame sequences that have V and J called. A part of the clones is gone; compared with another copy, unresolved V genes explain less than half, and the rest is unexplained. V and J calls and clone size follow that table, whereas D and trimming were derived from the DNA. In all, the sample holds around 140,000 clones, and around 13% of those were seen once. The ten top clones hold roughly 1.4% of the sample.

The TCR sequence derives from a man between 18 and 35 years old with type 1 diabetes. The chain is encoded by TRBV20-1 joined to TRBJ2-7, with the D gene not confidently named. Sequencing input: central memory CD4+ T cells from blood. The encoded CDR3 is CSASGAYEQYF. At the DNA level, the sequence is TGCAGTGCTAGTGGGGCCTACGAGCAGTACTTC.